The clone carrying this T cell receptor beta chain was counted once. The sample is drawn from a study of blood T cell repertoires in COVID-19. Study context: The United States, Italy and Spain were the sources of the acute and convalescent COVID-19 samples. T cells, B-cell-depleted T cells, or PBMCs supplied cDNA or gDNA.

Germline trimming cut 2 bases from V and 2 bases from J; bases unmatched to any gene: 7. In germline, CDR1 is SGHRS, CDR2 YFSETQ. The CDR3 loop spans 16 amino acids. Here immunoSEQ multiplex PCR was the method, and the copy in TCRdb shows in-frame clones only, minus some. The top ten hold 15% to 18% of the sample, which has tens of thousands of clones, around 78% seen once. The origin of this receptor is a human donor in a cohort sampled during active COVID-19. The chain joins TRBV5-1 to TRBJ2-7, with 10 bases identical to TRBD1. Sequencing used peripheral blood. CDR3 sequence (DNA): TGCGCCAGCAGCTTATATCCCGGGACAGGGGCCTACGAGCAGTACTTC. Amino acids: CASSLYPGTGAYEQYF. Full variable domain (missing parts from reference TRBV5-1 and TRBJ2-7): KAGVTQTPRYLIKTRGQQVTLSCSPISGHRSVSWYQQTPGQGLQFLFEYFSETQRNKGNFPGRFSGRQFSNSRSEMNVSTLELGDSALYLCASSLYPGTGAYEQYFGPGTRLTVT.